This entry is about one T cell receptor (beta chain). The antigen is not known. This sample is part of a study of radiotherapy plus CTLA-4 blockade in lung cancer. TCRdb's table, derived via immunoSEQ multiplex PCR, lists solely in-frame clones and lacks some. The sample holds 58,000 or so clones, approximately 79% seen once. Chemo-refractory metastatic non-small-cell lung cancer patients were treated with focal radiation plus CTLA-4 blockade with ipilimumab. Findings of the study overall: With interferon-beta, early dynamics of blood T cell clones were reported to best predict response. Some TCR clones had been derived from tumors. These clones expanded in peripheral blood after radiotherapy plus ipilimumab.

Germline CDR1 reads LNHDA; CDR2 reads SQIVND (reference sequence). This CDR3 has 13 residues. The chain employs TRBV19 and TRBJ2-5; no reliable D call. The receptor was isolated from a human donor with non-small cell lung cancer who had a complete response to radiotherapy plus ipilimumab. This specimen was peripheral blood, taken from a patient treated with radiotherapy plus ipilimumab. The CDR3 reads CASKRQDQETQYF. CDR3 sequence (DNA): TGTGCGTCAAAACGGCAGGACCAAGAGACCCAGTACTTC. The full variable domain, its missing parts supplied by reference TRBV19 and TRBJ2-5, is DGGITQSPKYLFRKEGQNVTLSCEQNLNHDAMYWYRQDPGQGLRLIYYSQIVNDFQKGDIAEGYSVSREKKESFPLTVTSAQKNPTAFYLCASKRQDQETQYFGPGTRLLVL.